This T cell receptor beta chain was captured in a study of blood T cell repertoires in COVID-19. As for the study in general: The United States, Italy and Spain were the sources of the acute and convalescent COVID-19 samples.

Generated by immunoSEQ multiplex PCR, the TCRdb table keeps only in-frame clones and is missing some. The table has fewer than 200,000 clones, roughly 80% seen once. V was pared by 0 bases and J by 4 bases, with 15 bases between. Germline V gene data show CDR1 as MGHRA and CDR2 as YSYEKL. This CDR3 has 16 residues. Material for sequencing was peripheral blood. The receptor was isolated from a woman in her 70s with COVID-19, enrolled during active disease. The chain uses TRBV4-1 and TRBJ1-2; possible D gene TRBD1, 5 bases. The CDR3 coding sequence is TGCGCCAGCAGCCAAGACACCGGGGGGGGGATCTATGGCTACACCTTC. It codes for CASSQDTGGGIYGYTF.